This record looks at one T cell receptor (beta chain) sequence and its context. Antigen: not known. The sample comes from a study of response to subunit inactivated influenza vaccine. Study findings and constraints: There was a suggestion from the authors that each seasonal influenza vaccination recruits few new T cells.

Using its own MiXCR run on the RT-PCR reads, TCRdb lists one record per CDR3 protein. This table has 530,000 or so distinct CDR3 sequences, about 25% appearing once. The CDR3 is made up of 14 amino acids. Trimming took 2 bases from V and 0 from J, leaving 8 bases between them. Germline V lookup: CDR1 SGHNT, CDR2 YENEEA. This TCR came from a man aged 45-65 years who received an inactivated influenza vaccine. V is TRBV11-3 and J is TRBJ2-7; the D gene is possibly TRBD1 (5 bases). The input for sequencing was CD4+ T cells sorted from PBMCs, taken 5 days after vaccination. This CDR3 is CASSLHQGSYEQYF. The DNA for the CDR3 is TGTGCCAGCAGCTTACACCAGGGCTCCTACGAGCAGTACTTC. Supplemented by reference TRBV11-3 and TRBJ2-7, the full variable domain reads EAGVVQSPRYKIIEKKQPVAFWCNPISGHNTLYWYLQNLGQGPELLIRYENEEAVDDSQLPKDRFSAERLKGVDSTLKIQPAELGDSAVYLCASSLHQGSYEQYFGPGTRLTVT.